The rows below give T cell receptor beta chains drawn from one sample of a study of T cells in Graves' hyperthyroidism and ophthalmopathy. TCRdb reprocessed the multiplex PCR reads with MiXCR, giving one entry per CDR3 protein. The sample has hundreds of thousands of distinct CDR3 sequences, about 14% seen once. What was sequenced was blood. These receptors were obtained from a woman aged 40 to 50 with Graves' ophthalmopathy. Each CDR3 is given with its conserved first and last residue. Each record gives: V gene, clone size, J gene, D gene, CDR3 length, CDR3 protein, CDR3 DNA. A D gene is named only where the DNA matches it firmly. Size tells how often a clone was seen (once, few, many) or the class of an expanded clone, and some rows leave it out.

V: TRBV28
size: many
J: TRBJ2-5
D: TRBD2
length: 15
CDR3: CASTPGLADQETQYF
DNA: TGTGCCAGCACCCCGGGACTAGCGGACCAAGAGACCCAGTACTTC

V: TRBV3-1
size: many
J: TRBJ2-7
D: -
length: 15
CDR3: CASSQDLHKTYEQYF
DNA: TGTGCCAGCAGCCAAGATCTTCACAAGACCTACGAGCAGTACTTC

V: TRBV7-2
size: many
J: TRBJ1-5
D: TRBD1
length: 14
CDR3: CASSWTGFNQPQHF
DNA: TGTGCCAGCAGCTGGACAGGCTTCAATCAGCCCCAGCATTTT

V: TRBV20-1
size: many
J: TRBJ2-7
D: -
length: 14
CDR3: CSAREASTGWEQYF
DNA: TGCAGTGCTAGAGAGGCCTCGACGGGGTGGGAGCAGTACTTC

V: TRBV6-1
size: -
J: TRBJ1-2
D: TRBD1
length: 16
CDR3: CASSEYPGQGHYGYTF
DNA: TGTGCCAGCAGTGAATACCCTGGACAGGGCCACTATGGCTACACCTTC

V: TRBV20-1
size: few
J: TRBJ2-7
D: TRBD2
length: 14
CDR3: CSAGVAGGSYEQYF
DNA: TGCAGTGCTGGGGTAGCGGGTGGCTCCTACGAGCAGTACTTC

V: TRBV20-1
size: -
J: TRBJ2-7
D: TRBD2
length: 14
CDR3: CSAQTSGGLYEQYF
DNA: TGCAGTGCTCAGACTAGCGGGGGATTATACGAGCAGTACTTC

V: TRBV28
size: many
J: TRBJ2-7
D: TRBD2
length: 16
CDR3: CASSTSGTSGIYEQYF
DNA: TGTGCCAGCAGTACGTCCGGGACTAGCGGGATCTACGAGCAGTACTTC

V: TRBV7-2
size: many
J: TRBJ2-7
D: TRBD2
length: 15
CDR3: CASRLLAGKTYEQYF
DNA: TGTGCCAGCAGACTATTAGCGGGTAAAACCTACGAGCAGTACTTC

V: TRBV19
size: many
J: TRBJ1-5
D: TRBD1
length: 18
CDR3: CASSIPGTGGTGNQPQHF
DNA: TGTGCCAGTAGTATCCCCGGGACAGGGGGAACGGGCAATCAGCCCCAGCATTTT

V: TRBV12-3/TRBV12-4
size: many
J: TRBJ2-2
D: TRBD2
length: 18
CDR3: CATRVVSSGLYGTGELFF
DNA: TGTGCCACCAGAGTCGTGTCTAGCGGGTTGTATGGCACCGGGGAGCTGTTTTTT

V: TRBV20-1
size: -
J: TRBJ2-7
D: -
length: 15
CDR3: CSANGGGPYREEQYF
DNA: TGCAGTGCCAATGGGGGGGGCCCCTATCGTGAAGAGCAGTACTTC

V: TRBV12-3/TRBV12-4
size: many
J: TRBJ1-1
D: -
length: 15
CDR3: CASSLLGGEGAEAFF
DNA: TGTGCCAGCAGTTTATTAGGTGGGGAGGGGGCTGAAGCTTTCTTT

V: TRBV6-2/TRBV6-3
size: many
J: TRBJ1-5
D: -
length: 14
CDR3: CASSYTISNQPQHF
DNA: TGTGCCAGCAGTTACACCATAAGCAATCAGCCCCAGCATTTT

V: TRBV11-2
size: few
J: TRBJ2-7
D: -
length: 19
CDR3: CARDRGWGPALAETYEQYF
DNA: TGTGCCAGGGACCGAGGGTGGGGGCCGGCGCTAGCGGAAACCTACGAGCAGTACTTC

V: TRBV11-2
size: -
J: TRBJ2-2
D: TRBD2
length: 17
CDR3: CASSLDSGGGDTGELFF
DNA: TGTGCCAGCAGCTTAGATTCCGGGGGGGGCGACACCGGGGAGCTGTTTTTT

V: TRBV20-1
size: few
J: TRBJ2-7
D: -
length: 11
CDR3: CSAVQGREQYF
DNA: TGCAGTGCTGTACAGGGAAGGGAGCAGTACTTC

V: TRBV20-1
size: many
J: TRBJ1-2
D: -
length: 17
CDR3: CSASSWSRAIFNYGYTF
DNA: TGCAGTGCTAGTAGTTGGAGCAGGGCGATCTTTAACTATGGCTACACCTTC

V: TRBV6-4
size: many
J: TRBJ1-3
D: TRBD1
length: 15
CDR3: CASSDRGRSGNTIYF
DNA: TGTGCCAGCAGTGACAGGGGGCGATCTGGAAACACCATATATTTT

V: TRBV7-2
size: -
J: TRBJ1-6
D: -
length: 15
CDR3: CASSDRDGGNSPLHF
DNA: TGTGCCAGCAGCGACCGGGACGGTGGGAATTCACCCCTCCACTTT

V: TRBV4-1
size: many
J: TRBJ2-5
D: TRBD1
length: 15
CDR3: CASSQNTGGQETQYF
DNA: TGCGCCAGCAGCCAAAATACAGGGGGCCAAGAGACCCAGTACTTC

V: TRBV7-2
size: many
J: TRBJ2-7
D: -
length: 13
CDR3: CASRPDSLYEQYF
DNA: TGTGCCAGCAGACCCGACAGTCTCTACGAGCAGTACTTC

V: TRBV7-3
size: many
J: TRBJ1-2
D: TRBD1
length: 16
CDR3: CASSPAGTGRGYGYTF
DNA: TGTGCCAGCAGCCCCGCCGGGACAGGACGAGGCTATGGCTACACCTTC

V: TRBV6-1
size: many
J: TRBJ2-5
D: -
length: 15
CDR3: CASSLLGTPKETQYF
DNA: TGTGCCAGCAGTCTCCTAGGGACTCCAAAAGAGACCCAGTACTTC

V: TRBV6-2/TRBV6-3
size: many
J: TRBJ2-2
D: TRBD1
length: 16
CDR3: CASSTAGGWGAGELFF
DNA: TGTGCCAGCAGTACGGCAGGGGGCTGGGGCGCCGGGGAGCTGTTTTTT

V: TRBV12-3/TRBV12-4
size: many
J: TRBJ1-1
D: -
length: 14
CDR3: CASREPWLGTEAFF
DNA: TGTGCCAGCAGGGAGCCATGGTTGGGCACTGAAGCTTTCTTT

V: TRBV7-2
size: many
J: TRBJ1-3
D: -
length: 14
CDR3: CASSLGGSGNTIYF
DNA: TGTGCCAGCAGCTTAGGGGGGTCAGGAAACACCATATATTTT

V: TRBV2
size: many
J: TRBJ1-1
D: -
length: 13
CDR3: CASNENLATEAFF
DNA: TGTGCCAGCAATGAGAACTTGGCCACTGAAGCTTTCTTT

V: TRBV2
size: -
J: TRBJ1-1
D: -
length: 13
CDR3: CASHVDANTEAFF
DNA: TGTGCCAGTCACGTAGATGCGAACACTGAAGCTTTCTTT

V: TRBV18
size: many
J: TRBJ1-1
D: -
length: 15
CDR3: CASSPFDGLRTEAFF
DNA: TGTGCCAGCTCCCCTTTTGACGGGCTTCGGACTGAAGCTTTCTTT

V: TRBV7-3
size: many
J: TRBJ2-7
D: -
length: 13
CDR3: CASSYNGAREQYF
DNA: TGTGCCAGCAGCTACAATGGGGCGCGCGAGCAGTACTTC

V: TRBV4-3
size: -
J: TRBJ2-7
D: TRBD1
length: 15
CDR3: CASSRLRDRGYEQYF
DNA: TGCGCCAGCAGCCGCCTCCGGGACAGGGGATACGAGCAGTACTTC

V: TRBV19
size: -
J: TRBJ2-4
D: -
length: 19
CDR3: CASSLSGTPTTLAKNIQYF
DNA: TGTGCCAGTAGTCTATCCGGGACACCTACAACCCTAGCCAAAAACATTCAGTACTTC

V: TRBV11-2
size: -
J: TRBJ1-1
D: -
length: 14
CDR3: CASSLLEGVTEAFF
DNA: TGTGCCAGCAGCTTACTGGAAGGCGTCACTGAAGCTTTCTTT

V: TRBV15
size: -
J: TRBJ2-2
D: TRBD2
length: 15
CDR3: CATRAGLEYAGELFF
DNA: TGTGCCACCAGGGCGGGACTAGAGTACGCCGGGGAGCTGTTTTTT

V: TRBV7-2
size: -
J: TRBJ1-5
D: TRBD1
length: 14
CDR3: CASSSRDRYQPQHF
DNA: TGTGCCAGCAGCTCCCGGGACAGGTATCAGCCCCAGCATTTT

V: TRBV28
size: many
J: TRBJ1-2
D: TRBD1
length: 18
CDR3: CASSLGTGGNQRNYGYTF
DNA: TGTGCCAGCAGTTTAGGGACAGGGGGGAACCAGAGAAACTATGGCTACACCTTC

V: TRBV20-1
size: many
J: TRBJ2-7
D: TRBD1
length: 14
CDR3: CSARRDRGYYEQYF
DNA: TGCAGTGCTAGACGGGACAGGGGTTATTACGAGCAGTACTTC

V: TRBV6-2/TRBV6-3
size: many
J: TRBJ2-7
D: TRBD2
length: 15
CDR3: CASSFTLAGTYEQYF
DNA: TGTGCCAGCAGTTTCACACTAGCGGGAACCTACGAGCAGTACTTC

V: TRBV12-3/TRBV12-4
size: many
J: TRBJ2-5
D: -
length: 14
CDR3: CASQEVGAQETQYF
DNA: TGTGCCAGCCAAGAGGTGGGAGCCCAAGAGACCCAGTACTTC

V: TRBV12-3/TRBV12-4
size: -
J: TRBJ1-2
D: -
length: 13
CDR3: CASSFGRETGYTF
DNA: TGTGCCAGCAGTTTCGGCAGGGAGACTGGCTACACCTTC

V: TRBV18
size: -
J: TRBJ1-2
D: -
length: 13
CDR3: CASSLDRTYGYTF
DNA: TGTGCCAGCTCACTCGACAGGACCTATGGCTACACCTTC

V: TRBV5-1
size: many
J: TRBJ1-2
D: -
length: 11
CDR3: CASSGGDGYTF
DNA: TGCGCCAGCAGCGGGGGGGATGGCTACACCTTC

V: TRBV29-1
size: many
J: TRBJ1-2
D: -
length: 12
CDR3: CSGQGNLGGYTF
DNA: TGCAGCGGTCAGGGGAATTTGGGTGGCTACACCTTC

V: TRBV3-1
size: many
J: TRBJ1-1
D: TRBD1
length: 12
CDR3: CASSQRDREVFF
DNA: TGTGCCAGCAGCCAACGAGACAGGGAAGTTTTCTTT

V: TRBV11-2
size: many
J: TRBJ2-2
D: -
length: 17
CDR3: CASSLDNPRGIGGELFF
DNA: TGTGCCAGCAGCTTAGATAACCCTAGGGGTATTGGCGGGGAGCTGTTTTTT

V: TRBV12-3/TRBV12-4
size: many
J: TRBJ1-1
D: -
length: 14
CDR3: CASSPGEVNTEAFF
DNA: TGTGCCAGCAGTCCCGGTGAGGTGAACACTGAAGCTTTCTTT

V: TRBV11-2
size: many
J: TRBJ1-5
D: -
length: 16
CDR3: CASSMDTRGSNQPQHF
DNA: TGTGCCAGCAGCATGGACACCAGAGGTAGCAATCAGCCCCAGCATTTT